The 10 T cell receptor beta chains below all came from one sample that was sequenced in a study of blood T cell repertoires in COVID-19. Method: immunoSEQ multiplex PCR; TCRdb's copy keeps in-frame clones and lacks some. The table has approximately 260,000 clones, about nine tenths seen once. Sequencing was carried out using PBMCs or T cells enriched from blood (not recorded which). The receptors derive from a woman in her 30s with acute COVID-19.

The rearrangement links TRBV7-6 to TRBJ2-1; TRBD1 matches 8 bases. The CDR3 has 15 residues. Germline V gives CDR1 SGHVS, CDR2 FNYEAQ. Trimming removed 4 bases from V and 6 bases from J; junction bases left unmatched: 8. The CDR3 nucleotides are TGTGCCAGCAGCTCTGGGCAGGGGGCGAGCAATGAGCAGTTCTTC. It specifies CASSSGQGASNEQFF.

The rearrangement uses TRBV3-1 (or the pseudogene TRBV3-2) and TRBJ1-4; 8 positions match TRBD1. Unmatched junction bases numbered 6, after V lost 1 base and J lost 8 bases. This CDR3 contains 15 residues. Germline CDR1 reads LGHDT; CDR2 reads YNNKEL (reference sequence). The CDR3 here is CASSQAVQGGEKLFF. The CDR3 DNA sequence: TGTGCCAGCAGCCAAGCTGTACAGGGGGGCGAAAAACTGTTTTTT.

The genes are TRBV16 and TRBJ1-3; D is undetermined. The CDR3 runs to 17 residues. Germline V gene sequence: CDR1 KGHSY, CDR2 FQNENV. V was clipped by 4 bases and J by 0 bases, with 16 bases between them. CDR3 protein: CASSPFVTNLSGNTIYF. The CDR3, as DNA: TGTGCCAGCAGCCCCTTTGTTACAAATCTCTCTGGAAACACCATATATTTT.

The chain carries TRBV6-5 and TRBJ2-7; D perhaps matches TRBD2 (5 bases). The CDR3 consists of 14 residues. Per the germline V gene, CDR1 is MNHEY and CDR2 is SVGAGI. V was cut by 5 bases and J by 3 bases, with 14 bases left in between. The CDR3: CASSPPGFNYEQYF. The CDR3 coding sequence is TGTGCCAGCAGTCCCCCGGGGTTTAACTACGAGCAGTACTTC.

The chain employs TRBV28 and TRBJ1-1, with D maybe TRBD1 (6 bases). V was trimmed by 2 bases and J by 5 bases, leaving 12 bases between them. This CDR3 region has 14 residues. Germline CDR1 is MDHEN and CDR2 is SYDVKM. The CDR3 here is CASSLVQGKTEAFF. For the CDR3, the DNA is TGTGCCAGCAGTTTAGTACAGGGTAAAACTGAAGCTTTCTTT.

This chain links TRBV27 with TRBJ1-1; D is possibly TRBD1 (6 bases). This CDR3 is built from 15 residues. Looked up from germline, CDR1 is MNHEY and CDR2 is SMNVEV (reference sequence). V gave up 6 bases and J gave up 1 base, with 15 bases separating them. The CDR3 DNA is TGTGCCAGCAGCTCAATGGGGGCAGGGAACACTGAAGCTTTCTTT. It encodes CASSSMGAGNTEAFF.

The V call is TRBV4-1, the J call TRBJ1-4; TRBD1 aligns across 9 bases. CDR3 length equals 18 residues. Germline V lookup: CDR1 MGHRA, CDR2 YSYEKL. V lost 4 bases to trimming and J lost 7 bases; unmatched junction nucleotides: 16. CDR3 nucleotide sequence: TGCGCCAGCAGCCCAACTGGGACAGGGCGTCGGGGTGTTGAAAAACTGTTTTTT. It encodes CASSPTGTGRRGVEKLFF.

V is TRBV7-8 and J is TRBJ1-4; D gene unclear. Trimming shortened V by 2 bases and J by 1 base, and 20 bases separated the two germline ends. The CDR3 consists of 19 residues. Germline CDR1 reads SGHVS; CDR2 reads FQNEAQ. The CDR3 DNA sequence: TGTGCCAGCAGCTTACTAGCGCTGGTTCGGCGAGGAACTAATGAAAAACTGTTTTTT. This encodes CASSLLALVRRGTNEKLFF.

The J gene is TRBJ1-6, the V gene TRBV6-5; D perhaps matches TRBD1 (6 bases). CDR3 length: 13 residues. With 5 bases removed from V and 6 bases from J, the gap between germline ends came to 8 bases. Germline V gives CDR1 MNHEY, CDR2 SVGAGI. The CDR3 bases are TGTGCCAGCAGTCAGGGGTTTAATTCACCCCTCCACTTT. This codes for CASSQGFNSPLHF.

The chain employs TRBV18 and TRBJ1-5; D ambiguous. Germline loops: CDR1 KGHSH, CDR2 LQKENI. CDR3 size: 12 residues. The V and J ends lost 3 bases and 7 bases respectively, with 7 bases between them. The CDR3 DNA reads TGTGCCAGCTCACCCCGAGGACAGCCCCAGCATTTT. Its translation: CASSPRGQPQHF.